This record covers a single TCR beta chain. Its binding antigen is unknown. Base qualities are not provided; no much larger clone lies one nucleotide away. This sample stems from a study of early T cells in non-severe SARS-CoV-2 infection (dated by TCRdb to the early 2020s). Background on the whole study: TCR sequencing used bulk RNA from unsorted whole blood, so alpha and beta chains could not be paired. Study-wide conclusions, independent of this receptor: VDJdb matching was skewed toward anti-spike CD8 responses and likely underestimated virus-specific expansions by missing private and CD4 specificities.

This was a case-control study nested in a cohort of healthcare workers in London, UK, who had nasopharyngeal swab PCR tests and blood samples taken every week. Healthcare workers were recruited between 23 and 31 March 2020, during the week of the UK lockdown, and were followed weekly for up to about 15 weeks. For CDR1 and CDR2, the germline V gene lists SQVTM and ANQGSEA. V drops 6 bases and J drops 8 bases, leaving 1 base in between. The CDR3, from cysteine to phenylalanine, totals 8 residues. The only DNA kept is the CDR3, 24 bases in frame from the first base. Library preparation used 5' RACE. Sequenced using a NextSeq 500. Unique molecular identifiers were attached to individual cDNA molecules in the TCR library protocol so that sequencing error and PCR bias could be corrected. Both TCR alpha and beta chains were sequenced, and tight co-correlation was observed between alpha and beta sequence abundances in each sample. The study's own analysis went as follows. Decombinator V4 was used to annotate TCR sequences for V gene, J gene and CDR3. Expanded TCRs were defined as changing significantly between any two time points under a Poisson model with p below 0.0001. TCR abundances were normalised to the total number of TCRs sequenced per sample and were expressed as counts per million. TRAV1-2 paired with TRAJ12, TRAJ20 or TRAJ33 defined MAIT TCRs, while TRAV10 paired with TRAJ18 defined iNKT TCRs. A search of VDJdb, accessed on 1 November 2021, was run for TCRs annotated to CMV, EBV and SARS-CoV-2, with TCRs annotated for multiple antigens excluded. TCRdb reprocessing: public reads trimmed at Q25 with fastp, clones called with MiXCR, in-frame beta chains kept. Rows with one shared CDR3 protein collapse into an entry with the most common genes and DNA. Clone size and V and J calls follow TCRdb, not the original study. This sample has 55,000 to 70,000 distinct CDR3 sequences in its table, and 9% to 15% of those were observed once. Less than 2% of the sample goes to the ten largest clones.

This TCR was recovered from an adult who was a healthcare worker with PCR-confirmed SARS-CoV-2 infection or an uninfected control (not recorded which). Sequenced: whole blood. The chain was built from TRBV29-1 and TRBJ1-4; no D segment can be confidently identified. The encoded CDR3 is CSVEKLFF. DNA sequence: TGCAGCGTAGAAAAACTGTTTTTT.